The 10 T cell receptor beta chains in this list originate from one sample, sequenced in a study of cytomegalovirus exposure and HLA in healthy donors. The repertoire was sequenced with immunoSEQ multiplex PCR; TCRdb's copy has only in-frame clones and lacks some. The sample includes some 150,000 clones, roughly 87% of them seen just once. The sequenced sample consisted of PBMCs. These receptor sequences come from a woman aged 18-35 years in good health and CMV-seropositive.

The chain links TRBV7-9 to TRBJ1-6; maybe TRBD1 (6 bases). The V gene lost 5 bases and the J gene lost 2 bases, with 10 bases spanning the gap. CDR3 length: 15 amino acids. The germline V gene encodes CDR1 SEHNR and CDR2 FQNEAQ (reference sequence). CDR3 loop: CASSNGQPYNSPLHF. CDR3 bases: TGTGCCAGCAGCAATGGACAGCCCTATAATTCACCCCTCCACTTT.

This chain uses TRBV6-1 with TRBJ2-4, with TRBD2 matching 12 bases. Trimming took 2 bases from V and 4 from J; bases not matched to a gene: 0. This CDR3 spans 15 amino acids. Looked up from germline, CDR1 is MNHNS and CDR2 is SASEGT. CDR3 sequence (DNA): TGTGCCAGCAGTGAACTAGCGGGGGGGAAAAACATTCAGTACTTC. Residues: CASSELAGGKNIQYF.

The rearrangement uses TRBV10-2 and TRBJ2-1; D perhaps matches TRBD2 (6 bases). The CDR3 runs to 18 residues. With 0 bases removed from V and 4 bases from J, the gap between germline ends came to 19 bases. The germline V gene encodes CDR1 WSHSY and CDR2 SAAADI. The CDR3 spells CASSESKAGTYGYNEQFF. In DNA, the CDR3 is TGCGCCAGCAGTGAGTCGAAAGCTGGGACTTATGGGTACAATGAGCAGTTCTTC.

The CDR3, as DNA: TGTGCCAGCAGCTTGGGTCAGTACACCGGGGAGCTGTTTTTT. It translates to CASSLGQYTGELFF. The chain joins TRBV5-6 to TRBJ2-2, with no clear D. The CDR3 runs 14 residues. The V and J ends lost 0 bases and 3 bases respectively, with 6 bases between them. From germline, CDR1 is SGHDT and CDR2 YYEEEE.

The V and J genes are TRBV5-1 and TRBJ1-2; D ambiguous. The CDR3 is 17 amino acids. Trimming removed 2 bases at V and 6 bases at J, with 23 bases between. Germline lookup yields CDR1 SGHRS and CDR2 YFSETQ. The CDR3: CASSLRTGSGIQDGYTF. Written as DNA, the CDR3 is TGCGCCAGCAGCTTACGGACGGGGTCTGGGATTCAAGATGGCTACACCTTC.

The chain has TRBV28 and TRBJ1-1; possible D gene TRBD1, 5 bases. Per the germline V gene, CDR1 is MDHEN and CDR2 is SYDVKM. The CDR3 sequence is 13 residues long. Trimming stripped 7 bases from V and 3 bases from J, with 12 bases between. The CDR3, as DNA: TGTGCCAGCACCTGGGGGGGAGACACTGAAGCTTTCTTT. Translation gives CASTWGGDTEAFF.

CDR3 region: CASSRQGTYEQYF. DNA of the CDR3: TGTGCCAGCAGCCGACAGGGGACCTACGAGCAGTACTTC. The gene calls are TRBV5-8 and TRBJ2-7, with TRBD1 identical over 8 bases. Looked up from germline, CDR1 is SGHTS and CDR2 is YDEGEE. V lost 4 bases to trimming and J lost 2 bases; unmatched junction nucleotides: 2. The CDR3 extends over 13 amino acids.

The V gene is TRBV4-1, the J gene TRBJ2-3; 12 bases agree with TRBD2. V gave up 3 bases and J gave up 9 bases; unmatched junction bases: 10. The CDR3 is made up of 16 amino acids. Germline-derived CDR1 and CDR2 are MGHRA and YSYEKL. This CDR3 is CASSQELAGGGLTQYF. In nucleotides, the CDR3 is TGCGCCAGCAGCCAGGAACTAGCGGGGGGCGGTCTGACGCAGTATTTT.

The chain is built from TRBV7-2 and TRBJ1-5; D is unresolved. V was clipped by 3 bases and J by 0 bases, with 12 bases between them. CDR3 size: 16 residues. CDR1 and CDR2 (germline): SGHTA, FQGNSA. The CDR3: CASSFGGSYSNQPQHF. CDR3 in DNA: TGTGCCAGCAGCTTTGGCGGATCCTATAGCAATCAGCCCCAGCATTTT.

The chain combines TRBV27 with TRBJ1-2; a possible D gene is TRBD1 (6 bases). V gave up 8 bases and J gave up 4 bases, with 17 bases separating them. CDR1 is MNHEY, CDR2 SMNVEV, per germline (reference sequence). This CDR3 region has 14 residues. CDR3 sequence reads: CASRTQGYGYGYTF. CDR3 in DNA: TGTGCCAGCCGTACCCAGGGGTACGGCTATGGCTACACCTTC.